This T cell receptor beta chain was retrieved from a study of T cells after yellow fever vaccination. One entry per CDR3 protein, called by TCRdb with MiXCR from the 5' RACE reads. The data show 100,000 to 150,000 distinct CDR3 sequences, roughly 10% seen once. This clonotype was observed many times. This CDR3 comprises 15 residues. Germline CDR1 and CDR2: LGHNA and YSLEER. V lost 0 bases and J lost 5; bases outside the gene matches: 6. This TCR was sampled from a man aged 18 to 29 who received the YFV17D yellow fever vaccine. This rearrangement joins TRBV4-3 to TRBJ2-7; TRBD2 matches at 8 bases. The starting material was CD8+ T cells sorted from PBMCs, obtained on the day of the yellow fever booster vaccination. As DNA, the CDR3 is TGCGCCAGCAGCCAAGATAGGGGCGGGGGGAACGAGCAGTACTTC. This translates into CASSQDRGGGNEQYF.